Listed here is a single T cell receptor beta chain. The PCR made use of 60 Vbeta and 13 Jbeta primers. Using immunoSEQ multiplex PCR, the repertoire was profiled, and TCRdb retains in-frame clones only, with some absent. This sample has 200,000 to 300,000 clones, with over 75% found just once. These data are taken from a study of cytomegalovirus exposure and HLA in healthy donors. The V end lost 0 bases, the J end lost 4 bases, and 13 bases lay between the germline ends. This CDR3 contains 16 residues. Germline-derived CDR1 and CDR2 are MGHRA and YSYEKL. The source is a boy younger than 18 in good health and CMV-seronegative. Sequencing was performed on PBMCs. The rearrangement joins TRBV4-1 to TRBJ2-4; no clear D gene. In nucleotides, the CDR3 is TGCGCCAGCAGCCAAGAGGAAGGCGGTACGAAAAACATTCAGTACTTC. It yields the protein CASSQEEGGTKNIQYF.